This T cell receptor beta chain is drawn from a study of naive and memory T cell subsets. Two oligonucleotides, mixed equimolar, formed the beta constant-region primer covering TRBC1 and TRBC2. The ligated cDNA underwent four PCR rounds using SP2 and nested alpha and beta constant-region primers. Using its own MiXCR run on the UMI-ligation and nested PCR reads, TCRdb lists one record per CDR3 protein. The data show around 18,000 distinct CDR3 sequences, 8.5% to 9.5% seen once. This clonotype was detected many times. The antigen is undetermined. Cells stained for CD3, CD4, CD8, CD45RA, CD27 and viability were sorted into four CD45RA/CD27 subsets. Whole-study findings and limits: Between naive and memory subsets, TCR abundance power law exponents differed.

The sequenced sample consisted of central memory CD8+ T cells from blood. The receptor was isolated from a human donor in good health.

The DNA of the CDR3 is TGTGCCAGTAGCCCGGGACAGAGCTACGAGCAGTACTTC. Translation gives CASSPGQSYEQYF. The V gene is TRBV19, the J gene TRBJ2-7, with 7 bases aligning to TRBD1. Germline V CDR1 and CDR2: LNHDA, SQIVND (reference sequence). This CDR3 is 13 amino acids long. With V trimmed by 6 bases and J by 3 bases, 5 bases remained unmatched.